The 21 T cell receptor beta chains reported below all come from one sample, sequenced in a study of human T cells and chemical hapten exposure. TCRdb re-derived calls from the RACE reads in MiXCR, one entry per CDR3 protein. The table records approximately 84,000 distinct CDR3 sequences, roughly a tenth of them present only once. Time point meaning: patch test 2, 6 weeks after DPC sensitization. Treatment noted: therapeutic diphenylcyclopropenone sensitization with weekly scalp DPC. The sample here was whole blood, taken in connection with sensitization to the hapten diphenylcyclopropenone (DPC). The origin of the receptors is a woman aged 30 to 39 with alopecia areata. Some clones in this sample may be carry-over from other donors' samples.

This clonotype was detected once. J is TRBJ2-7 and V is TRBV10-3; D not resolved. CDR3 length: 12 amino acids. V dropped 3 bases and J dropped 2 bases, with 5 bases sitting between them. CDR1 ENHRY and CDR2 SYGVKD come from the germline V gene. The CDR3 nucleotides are TGTGCCATCAGTGACGGCCCCTACGAGCAGTACTTC. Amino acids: CAISDGPYEQYF.

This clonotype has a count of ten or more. The CDR3 sequence: CASSAGLAGGHETQYF. CDR3 nucleotides: TGTGCCAGCAGCGCGGGACTAGCGGGAGGCCACGAGACCCAGTACTTC. This chain uses TRBV7-9 with TRBJ2-5; 15 nucleotides line up with TRBD2. CDR3 length: 16 residues. Trimming took 5 bases from V and 5 from J; bases not matched to a gene: 6. Per the germline V gene, CDR1 is SEHNR and CDR2 is FQNEAQ (reference sequence).

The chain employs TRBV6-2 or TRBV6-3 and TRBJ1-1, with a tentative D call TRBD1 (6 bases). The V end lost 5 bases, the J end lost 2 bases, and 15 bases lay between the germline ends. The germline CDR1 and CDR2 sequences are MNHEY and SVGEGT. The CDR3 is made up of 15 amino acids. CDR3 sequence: CASSPQGSYNTEAFF. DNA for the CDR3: TGTGCCAGCAGTCCTCAGGGGAGCTATAACACTGAAGCTTTCTTT.

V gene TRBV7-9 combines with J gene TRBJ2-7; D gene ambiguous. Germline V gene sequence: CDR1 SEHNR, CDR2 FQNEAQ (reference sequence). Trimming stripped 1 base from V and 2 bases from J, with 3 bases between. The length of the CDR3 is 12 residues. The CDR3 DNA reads TGTGCCAGCAGCTTAGTTCCCTACGAGCAGTACTTC. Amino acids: CASSLVPYEQYF.

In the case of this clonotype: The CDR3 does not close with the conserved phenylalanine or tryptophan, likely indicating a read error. The CDR3 DNA reads TGTGCCAGCTTTAACCAGGGAGGCTATGGCTACACCTAC. Amino acid sequence: CASFNQGGYGYTY. The chain carries TRBV28 and TRBJ1-2, with D maybe TRBD1 (5 bases). CDR3 length: 13 residues. The germline V gene has CDR1 MDHEN and CDR2 SYDVKM. Trimming removed 8 bases from V and 4 bases from J, with 14 bases in between.

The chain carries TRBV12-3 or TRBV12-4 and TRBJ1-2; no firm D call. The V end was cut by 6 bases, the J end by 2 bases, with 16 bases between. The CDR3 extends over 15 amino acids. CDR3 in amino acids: CASSFGVGVNYGYTF. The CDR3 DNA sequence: TGTGCCAGCAGCTTCGGGGTCGGGGTCAACTATGGCTACACCTTC.

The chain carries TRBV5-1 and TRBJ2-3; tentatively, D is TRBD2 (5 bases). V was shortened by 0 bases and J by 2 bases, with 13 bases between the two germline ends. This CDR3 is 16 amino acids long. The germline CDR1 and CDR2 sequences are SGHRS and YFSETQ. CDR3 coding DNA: TGCGCCAGCAGCTTGGCCTTAGGACTCTACACAGATACGCAGTATTTT. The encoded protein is CASSLALGLYTDTQYF.

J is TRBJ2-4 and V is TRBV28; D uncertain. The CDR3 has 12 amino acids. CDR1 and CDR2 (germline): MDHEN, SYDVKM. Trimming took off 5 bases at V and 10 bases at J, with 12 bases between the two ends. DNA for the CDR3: TGTGCCAGCAGTCAGGCTAGGAATATTCAGTACTTC. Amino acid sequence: CASSQARNIQYF.

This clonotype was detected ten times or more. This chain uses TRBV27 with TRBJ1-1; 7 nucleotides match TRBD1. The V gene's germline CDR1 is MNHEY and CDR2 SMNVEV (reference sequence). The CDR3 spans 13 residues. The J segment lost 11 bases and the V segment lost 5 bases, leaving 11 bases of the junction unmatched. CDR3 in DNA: TGTGCCAGCAGTACTCGACAGGGAGGAGAGGCTTTCTTT. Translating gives CASSTRQGGEAFF.

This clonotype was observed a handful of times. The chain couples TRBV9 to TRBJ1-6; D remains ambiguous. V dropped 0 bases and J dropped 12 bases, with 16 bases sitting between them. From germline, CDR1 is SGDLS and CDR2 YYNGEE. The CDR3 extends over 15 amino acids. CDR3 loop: CASSVGQDRVLPLHF. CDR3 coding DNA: TGTGCCAGCAGCGTAGGTCAGGACCGAGTTTTACCCCTCCACTTT.

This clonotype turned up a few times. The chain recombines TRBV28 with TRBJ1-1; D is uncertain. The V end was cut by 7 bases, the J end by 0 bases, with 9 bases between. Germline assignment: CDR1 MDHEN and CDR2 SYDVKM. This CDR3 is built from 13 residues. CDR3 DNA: TGTGCCAGCACGGGATATCTGAACACTGAAGCTTTCTTT. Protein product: CASTGYLNTEAFF.

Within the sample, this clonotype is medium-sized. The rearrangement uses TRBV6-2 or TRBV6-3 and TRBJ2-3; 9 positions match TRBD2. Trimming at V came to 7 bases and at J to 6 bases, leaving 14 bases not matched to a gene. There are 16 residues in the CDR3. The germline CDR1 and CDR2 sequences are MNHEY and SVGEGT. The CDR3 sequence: CASTQIAGEGSDTQYF. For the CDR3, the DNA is TGTGCCAGCACCCAAATAGCGGGGGAAGGTTCGGATACGCAGTATTTT.

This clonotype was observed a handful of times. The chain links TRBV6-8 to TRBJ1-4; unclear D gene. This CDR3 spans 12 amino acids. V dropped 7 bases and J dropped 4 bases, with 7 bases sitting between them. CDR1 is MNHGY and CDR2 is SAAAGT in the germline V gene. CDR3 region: CASIDGNEKLFF. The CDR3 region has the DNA TGTGCCAGCATAGACGGTAATGAAAAACTGTTTTTT.

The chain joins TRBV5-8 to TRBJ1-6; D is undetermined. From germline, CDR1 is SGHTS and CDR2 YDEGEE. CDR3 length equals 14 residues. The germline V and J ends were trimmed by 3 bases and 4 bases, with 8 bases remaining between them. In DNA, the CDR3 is TGTGCCAGCAGCTCAGAAGCTTATAATTCACCCCTCCACTTT. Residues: CASSSEAYNSPLHF.

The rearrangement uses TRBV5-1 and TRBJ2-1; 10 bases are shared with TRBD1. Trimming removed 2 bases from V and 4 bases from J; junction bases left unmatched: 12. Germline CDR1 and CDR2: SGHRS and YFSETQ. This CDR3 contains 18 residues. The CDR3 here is CASSLIIRTGGTYNEQFF. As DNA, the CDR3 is TGCGCCAGCAGCTTAATCATACGGACAGGGGGGACATACAATGAGCAGTTCTTC.

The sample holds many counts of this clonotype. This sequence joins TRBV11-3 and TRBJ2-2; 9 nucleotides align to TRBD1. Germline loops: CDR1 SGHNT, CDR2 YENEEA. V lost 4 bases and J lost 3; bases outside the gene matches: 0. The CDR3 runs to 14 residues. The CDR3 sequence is CASSWDRDTGELFF. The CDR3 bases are TGTGCCAGCAGCTGGGACAGGGACACCGGGGAGCTGTTTTTT.

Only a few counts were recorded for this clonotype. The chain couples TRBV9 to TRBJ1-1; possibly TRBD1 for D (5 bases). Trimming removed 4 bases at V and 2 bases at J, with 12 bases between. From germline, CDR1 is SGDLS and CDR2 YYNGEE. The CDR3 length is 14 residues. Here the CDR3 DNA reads TGTGCCAGCAGCCCGACAGTTCCTAACACTGAAGCTTTCTTT. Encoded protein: CASSPTVPNTEAFF.

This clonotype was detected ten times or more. In DNA form, the CDR3 reads TGCAGTGCTAGAGATCAGGTTCCCCCATCGGACGATGAGCAGTTCTTC. Translated: CSARDQVPPSDDEQFF. This chain links TRBV20-1 with TRBJ2-1; the D is unclear. Germline CDR1 and CDR2: DFQATT and SNEGSKA (reference sequence). CDR3 length equals 16 residues. V shed 0 bases and J shed 8 bases, with 20 bases lying between them.

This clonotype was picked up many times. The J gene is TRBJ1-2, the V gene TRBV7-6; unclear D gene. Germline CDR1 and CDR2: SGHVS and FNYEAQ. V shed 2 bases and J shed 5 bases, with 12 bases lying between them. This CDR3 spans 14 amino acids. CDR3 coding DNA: TGTGCCAGCAGCTTATCTCCGGACTTTTATGGCTACACCTTC. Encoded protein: CASSLSPDFYGYTF.

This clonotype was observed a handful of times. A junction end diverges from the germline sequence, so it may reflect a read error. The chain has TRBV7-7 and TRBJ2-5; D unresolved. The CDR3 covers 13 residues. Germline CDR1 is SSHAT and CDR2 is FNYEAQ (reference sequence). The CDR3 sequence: CASSLDWGETQYF. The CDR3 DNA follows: TGTGCTAGCAGCTTAGATTGGGGAGAGACCCAGTACTTC. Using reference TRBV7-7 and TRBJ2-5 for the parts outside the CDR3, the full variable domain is GAGVSQSPRYKVTKRGQDVTLRCDPISSHATLYWYQQALGQGPEFLTYFNYEAQPDKSGLPSDRFSAERPEGSISTLTIQRTEQRDSAMYRCASSLDWGETQYFGPGTRLLVL.

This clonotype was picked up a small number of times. The CDR3 DNA is TGCAGCGTTGCTTCGCCCCTAGGGACAGGGATAAGCAATGAGCAGTTCTTC. Translating it yields CSVASPLGTGISNEQFF. The V gene is TRBV29-1, the J gene TRBJ2-1; 9 bases line up with TRBD1. The CDR3 is made up of 17 amino acids. Germline lookup yields CDR1 SQVTM and CDR2 ANQGSEA. V shed 4 bases, J shed 6 bases, and the junction held 16 bases outside the gene matches.